The 30 T cell receptor beta chains reported below all come from one sample, sequenced in a study of blood T cell repertoires in COVID-19. Generated by immunoSEQ multiplex PCR, the TCRdb table keeps only in-frame clones and is missing some. Altogether about 160,000 clones are present, approximately 80% being singletons, with the ten largest covering about 10%. Sequencing was carried out using peripheral blood. Receptor source: a woman of 80 years or more with active or convalescent COVID-19.

The V call is TRBV19, the J call TRBJ1-1; perhaps TRBD1 as D (6 bases). CDR1 is LNHDA, CDR2 SQIVND, per germline (reference sequence). V lost 3 bases to trimming and J lost 1 base, with 15 bases between them. The CDR3 runs to 16 residues. CDR3 sequence (DNA): TGTGCCAGTAGTATGGACCGACAGGTTCGGAACACTGAAGCTTTCTTT. It translates to CASSMDRQVRNTEAFF.

The chain combines TRBV10-3 with TRBJ1-2; D ambiguous. Deletions cut 7 bases from V and 8 bases from J, with 17 bases between. The germline V gene encodes CDR1 ENHRY and CDR2 SYGVKD. The CDR3 has 13 amino acids. The CDR3 spells CAITEASHRGYTF. The CDR3 nucleotides read TGTGCCATCACCGAGGCCAGCCACCGAGGCTACACCTTC.

This sequence joins TRBV27 and TRBJ2-7, with 7 bases aligning to TRBD1. The CDR3 totals 15 residues. CDR1 is MNHEY, CDR2 SMNVEV, per germline (reference sequence). V lost 5 bases to trimming and J lost 2 bases; unmatched junction nucleotides: 9. CDR3 residues: CASSRYRDSPYEQYF. CDR3 sequence (DNA): TGTGCCAGCAGTAGATACCGGGACAGCCCCTACGAGCAGTACTTC.

On this clone itself: This specimen includes other DNA sequences encoding the same CDR3. The rearrangement links TRBV7-2 to TRBJ2-7; no reliable D call. CDR1 and CDR2 (germline): SGHTA, FQGNSA. V lost 5 bases and J lost 3, with 5 bases in between. The CDR3 consists of 11 residues. The CDR3 region has the DNA TGTGCCAGCAGCCTCAGCTACGAGCAGTACTTC. Translation gives CASSLSYEQYF. Filled out from reference TRBV7-2 and TRBJ2-7, the complete variable domain reads GAGVSQSPSNKVTEKGKDVELRCDPISGHTALYWYRQSLGQGLEFLIYFQGNSAPDKSGLPSDRFSAERTGGSVSTLTIQRTQQEDSAVYLCASSLSYEQYFGPGTRLTVT.

The V call is TRBV12-3 or TRBV12-4, the J call TRBJ2-5, with unresolved D. V was cut by 6 bases and J by 1 base, with 9 bases left in between. CDR3 size: 13 residues. The CDR3 loop reads CASRAGVQETQYF. As DNA, the CDR3 is TGTGCCAGCAGGGCAGGCGTCCAAGAGACCCAGTACTTC.

J is TRBJ1-4 and V is TRBV19; unclear D gene. V gave up 0 bases and J gave up 12 bases, with 14 bases separating them. This CDR3 is built from 14 residues. Looked up from germline, CDR1 is LNHDA and CDR2 is SQIVND (reference sequence). The CDR3 region is CASSIESRRSELFF. CDR3 sequence (DNA): TGTGCCAGTAGTATAGAGAGTAGGCGGAGTGAACTGTTTTTT.

This clone has a handful of counts. The chain couples TRBV6-5 to TRBJ1-1; 7 nucleotides align to TRBD1. This CDR3 spans 14 amino acids. Germline CDR1 reads MNHEY; CDR2 reads SVGAGI. V shed 4 bases, J shed 11 bases, and the junction held 13 bases outside the gene matches. The CDR3 spells CASSSGQRGSGAFF. The CDR3 DNA sequence: TGTGCCAGCAGTTCGGGACAGCGAGGTTCGGGGGCTTTCTTT.

The chain joins TRBV11-2 to TRBJ2-7, with a weak D call TRBD2 (7 bases). Trimming shortened V by 1 base and J by 3 bases, and 10 bases separated the two germline ends. CDR3 length: 14 amino acids. Per the germline V gene, CDR1 is SGHAT and CDR2 is FQNNGV. CDR3 bases: TGTGCCAGCAGCTTAGTGGGAGGGGGCTACGAGCAGTACTTC. Translation gives CASSLVGGGYEQYF.

The V call is TRBV7-2, the J call TRBJ1-3, with D possibly being TRBD1 (6 bases). This CDR3 contains 15 residues. Germline CDR1 reads SGHTA; CDR2 reads FQGNSA. Between the trimmed V and J ends, which lost 5 bases and 8 bases, there was a span of 19 bases. CDR3 in DNA: TGTGCCAGCAGCATGCAGGGGCCCGGATCGGACACCATATATTTT. Its translation: CASSMQGPGSDTIYF. The full variable domain, rest sourced from reference TRBV7-2 and TRBJ1-3, is GAGVSQSPSNKVTEKGKDVELRCDPISGHTALYWYRQSLGQGLEFLIYFQGNSAPDKSGLPSDRFSAERTGGSVSTLTIQRTQQEDSAVYLCASSMQGPGSDTIYFGEGSWLTVV.

This chain connects TRBV14 to TRBJ1-3, with D uncertain. The ends were cut back, 4 bases at V and 2 bases at J, with 9 bases in the middle. The germline CDR1 and CDR2 sequences are SGHDN and FVKESK. The CDR3 has 14 residues. CDR3 loop: CASSPPGAGNTIYF. The CDR3 DNA reads TGTGCCAGCAGCCCCCCTGGAGCTGGAAACACCATATATTTT.

The CDR3 DNA reads TGTGCCAGCAGCTTTATGGGGTCGGGGTTTCAAGAGACCCAGTACTTC. Encoded protein: CASSFMGSGFQETQYF. The chain recombines TRBV7-2 with TRBJ2-5, with D tentatively TRBD2 (5 bases). The CDR3 extends over 16 amino acids. Trimming stripped 3 bases from V and 2 bases from J, with 16 bases between. CDR1 and CDR2 (germline): SGHTA, FQGNSA.

V is TRBV23-1 and J is TRBJ2-1; 10 nucleotides match TRBD2. TRBV23-1 is filed as an ORF, its function uncertain. This CDR3 region has 16 residues. The ends lost 0 bases at V and 10 bases at J; junction bases unmatched: 9. CDR3 in amino acids: CASSQSDEAGGSEQFF. The CDR3 DNA reads as TGCGCCAGCAGTCAATCCGATGAAGCGGGGGGGAGCGAGCAGTTCTTC.

This chain joins TRBV4-1 and TRBJ1-3; no reliable D call. Germline V gene data show CDR1 as MGHRA and CDR2 as YSYEKL. This CDR3 spans 14 amino acids. Deletions cut 1 base from V and 0 bases from J, with 4 bases between. As DNA, the CDR3 is TGCGCCAGCAGCCAAGCGAGCTCTGGAAACACCATATATTTT. Its translation: CASSQASSGNTIYF.

This clone appeared a few times. The chain couples TRBV27 to TRBJ1-4, with D maybe TRBD1 (6 bases). This CDR3 has 15 amino acids. Germline V gene lookup returns CDR1 MNHEY and CDR2 SMNVEV (reference sequence). V lost 6 bases, J lost 7 bases, and 18 bases lay in between. The CDR3 protein is CASSRPGQSPEKLFF. CDR3 sequence (DNA): TGTGCCAGCAGCCGCCCCGGACAGTCTCCTGAAAAACTGTTTTTT.

The chain is built from TRBV7-2 and TRBJ1-1, with a tentative D call TRBD1 (5 bases). Germline-derived CDR1 and CDR2 are SGHTA and FQGNSA. Trimming pared 5 bases from V and 2 bases from J, leaving 21 bases between. This CDR3 is built from 17 residues. The CDR3: CASSPRGGALINTEAFF. CDR3 nucleotide sequence: TGTGCCAGCAGCCCTCGGGGAGGGGCCCTTATAAACACTGAAGCTTTCTTT.

The rearrangement joins TRBV7-2 to TRBJ1-1, with 8 bases fitting TRBD1. Germline CDR1 reads SGHTA; CDR2 reads FQGNSA. The CDR3 consists of 12 residues. V lost 4 bases and J lost 11; bases outside the gene matches: 6. This CDR3 is CASSYGQGPAFF. The DNA of the CDR3 is TGTGCCAGCAGCTATGGACAGGGCCCCGCTTTCTTT.

V and J are TRBV6-5 and TRBJ1-1; D possibly corresponds to TRBD1 (6 bases). The CDR3 has 13 amino acids. Germline assignment: CDR1 MNHEY and CDR2 SVGAGI. Between the trimmed V and J ends, which lost 6 bases and 8 bases, there was a span of 16 bases. The CDR3: CASRDSPKPEAFF. The CDR3 region has the DNA TGTGCCAGCAGGGACAGCCCAAAACCCGAAGCTTTCTTT.

There are a few counts of this clone. This chain joins TRBV27 and TRBJ1-5; 11 bases are shared with TRBD1. V trimming: 6 bases; J trimming: 7 bases; junction bases outside the gene matches: 8. Germline V gene lookup returns CDR1 MNHEY and CDR2 SMNVEV (reference sequence). The CDR3 is 15 residues long. Here the CDR3 DNA reads TGTGCCAGCAGCCCCGCGGACAGGGGGCGGCAGCCCCAGCATTTT. It encodes CASSPADRGRQPQHF.

V is TRBV9 and J is TRBJ2-7, with 8 bases that match TRBD2. The junction had 2 bases not matched to a gene; V was cut back by 0 bases and J by 3 bases. CDR3 length: 14 residues. CDR1 and CDR2 from the germline V gene are SGDLS and YYNGEE. The CDR3 DNA follows: TGTGCCAGCAGCGTAGAGGGACTAGACTACGAGCAGTACTTC. Protein product: CASSVEGLDYEQYF.

The rearrangement uses TRBV7-9 and TRBJ1-4, with 7 positions matching TRBD1. Germline CDR1 reads SEHNR; CDR2 reads FQNEAQ (reference sequence). CDR3 length: 15 residues. Germline trimming cut 4 bases from V and 7 bases from J; bases unmatched to any gene: 9. CDR3 region: CASSSRQGSGEKLFF. As DNA, the CDR3 is TGTGCCAGCAGCTCCAGACAGGGTTCGGGTGAAAAACTGTTTTTT.

The J gene is TRBJ1-5, the V gene TRBV3-1 (or the pseudogene TRBV3-2); D is unresolved. With 4 bases removed from V and 4 bases from J, the gap between germline ends came to 8 bases. Looked up from germline, CDR1 is LGHDT and CDR2 is YNNKEL (reference sequence). This CDR3 has 13 residues. CDR3 DNA: TGTGCCAGCAGCCCTGCGACAAATCAGCCCCAGCATTTT. Protein sequence: CASSPATNQPQHF.

Only a few counts were recorded for this clone. This rearrangement joins TRBV11-3 to TRBJ1-3, with a weak D call TRBD1 (6 bases). The germline gives CDR1 SGHNT, CDR2 YENEEA. With 5 bases removed from V and 2 bases from J, the gap between germline ends came to 13 bases. This CDR3 is 15 amino acids long. The CDR3 DNA follows: TGTGCCAGCAGCCCCGACAGGTCGCCTGGAAACACCATATATTTT. Protein: CASSPDRSPGNTIYF.

V is TRBV4-1 and J is TRBJ1-6; 7 bases agree with TRBD1. The CDR3 totals 17 residues. The trim removed 0 bases at V and 0 bases at J, leaving 2 bases unmatched. Per the germline V gene, CDR1 is MGHRA and CDR2 is YSYEKL. The CDR3 spells CASSQDNRGSYNSPLHF. CDR3 in DNA: TGCGCCAGCAGCCAAGACAACAGGGGCTCCTATAATTCACCCCTCCACTTT.

The V call is TRBV7-2, the J call TRBJ2-7, with 9 bases that match TRBD1. The CDR3 has 15 residues. V lost 5 bases to trimming and J lost 6 bases; unmatched junction nucleotides: 11. Germline loops: CDR1 SGHTA, CDR2 FQGNSA. The CDR3 is CASSLRGDRVSEQYF. Written as DNA, the CDR3 is TGTGCCAGCAGCCTAAGGGGGGACAGGGTATCCGAGCAGTACTTC.

The chain recombines TRBV7-2 with TRBJ1-2; 8 bases align to TRBD1. Per germline, CDR1 SGHTA and CDR2 FQGNSA. The CDR3 covers 13 residues. The V segment lost 2 bases and the J segment 6 bases; nucleotides outside the gene matches: 2. The CDR3 bases are TGTGCCAGCAGCTTAAGACAGGGGAATGGCTACACCTTC. This codes for CASSLRQGNGYTF.

This clone has just one count. This chain links TRBV12-3 or TRBV12-4 with TRBJ1-5; TRBD1 matches 7 bases. V shed 6 bases, J shed 6 bases, and the junction held 5 bases outside the gene matches. This CDR3 is built from 13 residues. DNA of the CDR3: TGTGCCAGCAGCGGGACAGTTTTTCAGCCCCAGCATTTT. It encodes CASSGTVFQPQHF.

The chain is built from TRBV19 and TRBJ1-1; unclear D gene. Germline V gives CDR1 LNHDA, CDR2 SQIVND (reference sequence). The CDR3 length is 15 residues. Trimming cost V 4 bases and J 4 bases, with 16 bases left between them. This chain's CDR3 is CASSKVAASGTEAFF. The CDR3 DNA reads as TGTGCCAGTAGTAAGGTGGCGGCTAGTGGCACTGAAGCTTTCTTT.

This chain uses TRBV5-1 with TRBJ1-2; 9 bases are shared with TRBD1. This CDR3 contains 12 residues. V dropped 3 bases and J dropped 6; count of bases not matched to a gene: 0. Germline assignment: CDR1 SGHRS and CDR2 YFSETQ. The CDR3, as DNA: TGCGCCAGCAGCTGGGACAGGGATGGCTACACCTTC. Protein: CASSWDRDGYTF.

The CDR3 DNA reads TGTGCCAGCAGTGACGCCTTCCCCGGGACACAAGAGTTGAACACTGAAGCTTTCTTT. Amino acids: CASSDAFPGTQELNTEAFF. This chain joins TRBV6-1 and TRBJ1-1; D possibly corresponds to TRBD1 (6 bases). Trimming pared 3 bases from V and 0 bases from J, leaving 23 bases between. This CDR3 is built from 19 residues. Germline V gene lookup returns CDR1 MNHNS and CDR2 SASEGT.

V gene TRBV4-1 combines with J gene TRBJ2-5; no clear D. Trimming cost V 1 base and J 7 bases, with 10 bases left between them. The germline V gene encodes CDR1 MGHRA and CDR2 YSYEKL. CDR3 size: 13 residues. CDR3 nucleotides: TGCGCCAGCAGCCAAGTACCGGTTTCGACCCAGTACTTC. This gives the protein CASSQVPVSTQYF.